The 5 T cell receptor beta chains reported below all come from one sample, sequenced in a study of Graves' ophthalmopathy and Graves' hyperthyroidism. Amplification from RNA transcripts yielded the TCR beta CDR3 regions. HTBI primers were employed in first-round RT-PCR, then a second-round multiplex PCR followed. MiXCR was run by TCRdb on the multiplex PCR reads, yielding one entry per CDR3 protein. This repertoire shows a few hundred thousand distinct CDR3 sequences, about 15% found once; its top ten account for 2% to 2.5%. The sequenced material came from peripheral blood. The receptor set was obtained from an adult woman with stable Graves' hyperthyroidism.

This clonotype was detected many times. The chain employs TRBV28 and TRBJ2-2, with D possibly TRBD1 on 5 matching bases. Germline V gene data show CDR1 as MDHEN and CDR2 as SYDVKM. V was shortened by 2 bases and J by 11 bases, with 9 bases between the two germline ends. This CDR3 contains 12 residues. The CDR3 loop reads CASSLVGRELFF. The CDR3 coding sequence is TGTGCCAGCAGTTTAGTGGGGCGCGAGCTGTTTTTT.

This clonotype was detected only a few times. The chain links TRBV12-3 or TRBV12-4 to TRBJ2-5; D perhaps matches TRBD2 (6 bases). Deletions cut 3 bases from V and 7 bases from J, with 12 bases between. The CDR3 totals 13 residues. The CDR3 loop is CASSFNLGGTQYF. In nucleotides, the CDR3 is TGTGCCAGCAGTTTTAATCTCGGGGGGACCCAGTACTTC.

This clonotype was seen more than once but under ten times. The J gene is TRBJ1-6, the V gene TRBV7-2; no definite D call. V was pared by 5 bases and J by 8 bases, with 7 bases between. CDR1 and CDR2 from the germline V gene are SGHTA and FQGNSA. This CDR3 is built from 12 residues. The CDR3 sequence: CASSPSHSPLHF. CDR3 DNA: TGTGCCAGCAGCCCTTCTCATTCACCCCTCCACTTT. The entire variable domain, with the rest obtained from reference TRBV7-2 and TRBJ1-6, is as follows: GAGVSQSPSNKVTEKGKDVELRCDPISGHTALYWYRQSLGQGLEFLIYFQGNSAPDKSGLPSDRFSAERTGGSVSTLTIQRTQQEDSAVYLCASSPSHSPLHFGNGTRLTVT.

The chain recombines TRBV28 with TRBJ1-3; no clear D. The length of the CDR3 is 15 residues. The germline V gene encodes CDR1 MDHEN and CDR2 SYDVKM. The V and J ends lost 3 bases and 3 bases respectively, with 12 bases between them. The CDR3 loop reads CASSFGFGGGNTIYF. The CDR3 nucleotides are TGTGCCAGCAGTTTCGGATTCGGCGGTGGAAACACCATATATTTT. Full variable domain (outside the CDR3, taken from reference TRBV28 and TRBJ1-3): DVKVTQSSRYLVKRTGEKVFLECVQDMDHENMFWYRQDPGLGLRLIYFSYDVKMKEKGDIPEGYSVSREKKERFSLILESASTNQTSMYLCASSFGFGGGNTIYFGEGSWLTVV.

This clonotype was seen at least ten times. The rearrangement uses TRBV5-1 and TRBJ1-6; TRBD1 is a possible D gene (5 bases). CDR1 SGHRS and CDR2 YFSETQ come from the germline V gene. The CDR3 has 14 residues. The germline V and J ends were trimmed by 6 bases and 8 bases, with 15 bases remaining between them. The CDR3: CASKGTASDSPLHF. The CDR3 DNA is TGCGCCAGCAAGGGGACGGCGAGTGATTCACCCCTCCACTTT.